This TCR beta chain was found in a study of T cell responses to AZD1222 COVID-19 vaccine (dated by TCRdb to about 2021). As for the study more broadly: AZD1222 recipients whose second dose came at about 4 weeks and those whose second dose came at about 12 weeks were combined into one group, since spike-specific TCR depth and breadth did not differ between the two schedules. TCR sequencing was performed for approximately 240 trial participants, of whom roughly 200 were given two doses of AZD1222 and approximately 25 were given two doses of MenACWY control vaccine. Enrollment into the trials was organized by age into subgroups of 18-55, 56-69 and 70-plus years, and those subgroups contained approximately 160, 26 and 62 TCR-sequenced participants, respectively.

The CDR3 regions of human TCRbeta chains were analyzed by immunosequencing. In the source study's methods: TCRs in the repertoires were matched against a reference library of SARS-CoV-2-specific TCRs that had been generated with the MIRA antigen-specificity platform. Breadth was defined as the fraction of unique TCRs that were SARS-CoV-2-associated, and depth was defined as the fraction of total T cells that were SARS-CoV-2-associated. Using the MIRA data, each spike-specific TCR was mapped to the spike region that the TCR reacts to and placed in a CD4 or CD8 class. Log10-transformed breadth and depth values were compared by one-way ANOVA with Sidak's multiple comparisons tests. Held by TCRdb, this immuneACCESS table contains in-frame sequences only and omits some clones. Under half of the omission traces to an unresolved V gene where checked; the cause of the rest is unknown. V and J calls plus clone size are reproduced from that table; the DNA served to infer D and trimming. The table for this sample lists about 130,000 clones; 75% to 90% of them were counted only once. The biggest ten clones account for 6.3% of the sample.

Comment on this clone: No cognate antigen has been identified for it. Per-nucleotide qualities are absent, and no much larger clonotype sits a single base away.

The sample's time point label, decoded: baseline before first vaccination. Vaccinee samples came from UK trials COV001 and COV002, including a single-blind randomized controlled phase 2/3 trial of AZD1222 (ChAdOx1 nCoV-19) in healthy adults. Trial participant PBMC samples were collected at day 0 and day 28 after the second dose for TCRbeta chain sequencing. Germline trimming: 2 bases from V, 6 bases from J; junction bases outside gene matches: 2. CDR1 and CDR2 were assigned from the germline V gene (reference sequence) as GTSNPN and SVGIG. Measured from the cysteine to the phenylalanine, the CDR3 is 14 residues long. Only the CDR3 DNA is retained, 42 bases long and in frame from the first base. What the work shows at the level of the full study, not this receptor alone: After two AZD1222 doses, spike-specific TCR breadth and depth were significantly higher than at day 0 and than in MenACWY recipients. In the small 56-69-year group, the increase in depth fell short of significance, most likely because of low power. Reportedly, close to half of the unique spike-specific TCRs recognized epitopes lying outside the regions that are mutated in the B.1.351 and B.1.1.7 variants. Participants were mostly white British, with more females than males. The authors suggested clonal diversity may have been underestimated. Conclusions about previously exposed vaccinees are limited, since just five to seven AZD1222 recipients were seropositive for SARS-CoV-2 at baseline. CD4 TCRs associated with the vaccine covered the entire spike protein, and the dominant responses were in regions 160-218 and 743-854. Because no day 14 peak-response samples were available, the repertoires could be characterized only after the peak T cell response.

This TCR derives from an adult in good health. The rearrangement joined TRBV30 to TRBJ2-1; TRBD2 matches 12 bases in the middle. Specimen: peripheral blood, collected on day 0 of AZD1222 vaccination. The nucleotides read TGTGCCTGGAGTTTGACTAGCGGGGGCAATGAGCAGTTCTTC. This yields the protein CAWSLTSGGNEQFF.